This T cell receptor beta chain stems from a study of shared clonotypes between healthy human individuals (dated by TCRdb to 2019 to 2021). Context from the whole study: The cohort comprised a couple of women and a few men aged 18 to 49 years. Per donor, three plates each were used for CD4 naive and CD4 memory, two for CD8 naive, and one for CD8 memory. To estimate repertoire size and how much clonotype sharing occurs between individuals, the study deeply sequenced the blood TCR repertoires of about 5 healthy adults. Libraries were prepared and TCR repertoires were sequenced by different laboratories using diverse techniques, in order to increase sequencing depth and limit assay-specific biases. Leukapheresis yielded between about 0.94 and 8.9 billion PBMCs per donor. The research as a whole found: Only blood was sampled, and tissue TCR repertoires likely differ from those in blood. Pairwise subsampling indicated that sequencing depth was expected to affect the degree of clonotype sharing among donors. The genetic and exposure-history diversity represented was limited by the small number of donors. Higher generation probabilities were observed for clonotypes shared by all four sorted-subset donors than for non-shared clonotypes. Even with the large sequencing depth, rarefaction of the sorted-subset datasets indicated that sequencing was incomplete. Sharing across several donors was observed for 5% to 6.5% of naive CD4, about 4% of naive CD8, 2.3% of memory CD4, and less than 0.45% of memory CD8 clonotypes. Larger estimated clonotype richness was generally found for naive subsets than for memory subsets.

This clone was seen once. Its antigen is not yet known. No clone much larger than this one lies a single base away; base qualities are absent. Using the deep immunoSEQ assay, multiplex PCR amplified TCR CDR3 regions from genomic DNA. For each cell subset, the extracted genomic DNA was distributed evenly across all wells of several immunoSEQ 96-well plates, and each plate served as one replicate. For sorted subsets, each replicate PCR was loaded with 200 to 250 ng genomic DNA, equivalent to 30,000 or so T cell genomes. Purified libraries were quantified with a Qubit 3.0 fluorometer, sized on a Bioanalyzer 2100, and re-quantified with the KAPA Library Quantification kit. Every immunoSEQ 96-well plate was sequenced on a separate single-read 150-cycle Illumina NextSeq 550 flow cell. In the paper's pipeline: The immunoSEQ output contained only junctional sequences without quality scores, so filtering could not match that applied to full-length reads. Sequences were annotated with PyIR, a Python wrapper for IgBLAST v1.9, using IMGT germline references to assign V/J genes and CDR3. Any read was removed if the V/J assignment was weak (E-value above 1e-6), the CDR3 was missing, or the read contained stop codons, out-of-frame junctions, or ambiguous translated residues. A V3J clonotype was defined by an identical inferred V gene, J gene, and CDR3 amino acid sequence. The percentage overlap between two repertoires was calculated by dividing the number of shared unique clonotypes by the size of the smaller repertoire. Three approaches were used to assess repertoire richness: RTK rarefaction, the Chao1 estimator, and Recon v2.1 estimates of unobserved clonotypes. Generation probabilities were computed with OLGA for all TCRbeta clonotypes obtained by the gDNA method from several donors. The table was pulled from immuneACCESS by TCRdb, which kept in-frame rearrangements only. Such tables lose some clones; where checked, under half of the loss comes from unresolved V genes, and the rest has no known cause. That table furnishes V, J and clone size, whereas the DNA furnished D and trimming. This sample comprises about 1 million clones, approximately 76% of them detected only once. The ten largest account for less than 1.5% of the sample.

Deletion took 7 bases off V and 8 bases off J, with a span of 14 bases between the germline ends. Reading from cysteine to phenylalanine, the CDR3 counts 12 amino acids. CDR3 DNA is the only sequence kept; it has 36 bases, read in frame from the first base. Reading the germline V gene gives CDR1 MNHEY and CDR2 SVGAGI. The donors were healthy, HIV-negative adults with no recently reported acute infections or vaccinations. All donors were Caucasian adults living in Nashville, Tennessee, USA. Magnetic negative selection was used to enrich CD4+ T cells, after which naive cells were positively selected on CD45RA and the negative fraction became the memory subset. After blood collection by leukapheresis, PBMCs were isolated using Ficoll-Histopaque density gradient centrifugation and then cryopreserved in the vapor phase of liquid nitrogen. Purity and quantity of every magnetically sorted T cell population were checked by analytical flow cytometry. Genomic DNA was isolated from each sorted fraction and quantified by UV absorbance on a Nanodrop 2000c.

The chain uses TRBV6-5 and TRBJ1-1, with no confidently assigned D gene. The sequence was obtained from a young man in good health. The sequencing sample was made of memory CD4+ T cells sorted from blood. In the paper's terms, the cell subset or site label means: CD45RA-negative fraction. The nucleotide sequence is TGTGCCAGCATTACTGCCTCGGGAGAAGCTTTCTTT. Its protein reads: CASITASGEAFF.